This TCR beta chain was found in a study of vaccination and CD4 T cells after COVID-19 (dated by TCRdb to 2021 to 2024). For context, the study as a whole: Every convalescent patient had a positive nasal swab PCR test for SARS-CoV-2, with mild disease in several patients and severe disease in one. The convalescent cohort comprised six males and four females, including two Hispanic individuals, seven Caucasians, two Asians and one multiracial person. Participants got two doses of the Pfizer-BioNTech BNT162b2 vaccine (n=8) or two doses of the Moderna mRNA-1273 vaccine (n=2). Post-COVID blood samples from convalescent patients were collected a median of roughly 100 days after diagnosis, with a range of roughly 35 to 180 days. Post-vaccine blood samples were taken a median of about 72 days after the second vaccine dose, with a range of about 13 to 250 days. The cultures were stimulated with overlapping spike peptide pools from SARS-CoV-2 and from the common cold coronaviruses HCoV-NL63, HCoV-OC43 and HCoV-229E. In control cultures, a CEFX viral epitope pool was used as positive control, an HIV-1 Nef peptide pool was used as negative control, or no peptide was added. In around 10 COVID-19 convalescent patients and a handful of infection-naive healthy vaccine recipients, researchers compared the spike-specific CD4+ TCR repertoire from before mRNA vaccination with the repertoire from after. Study-wide conclusions, independent of this receptor: Of the vaccine-specific clones in convalescent patients, 304 of 307, or nearly all, reacted only to SARS-CoV-2 spike and did not cross-react with common cold coronaviruses. The number of convalescent patients in the study was relatively small, and the study did not examine early timepoints following natural infection. In convalescent patients, a median roughly 83% of post-vaccine SARS-CoV-2-reactive clones were detected only after vaccination, and vaccine-specific priming was suggested by this finding. Although the median number of SARS-CoV-2-reactive clonotypes went up from fewer than 25 after infection to about 38 after vaccination, the increase was not significant.

Libraries were constructed by PCR. DNA from cultured CD4+ T cells underwent TCR sequencing with the Oncomine TCR Beta short-read assay at the Johns Hopkins FTIC core. Genomic DNA was extracted from the cultured CD4+ T cells with the QIAamp micro DNA kit. Oncomine TCR Beta libraries made from cultured CD4+ T cells were pooled using unique dual indexes and sequenced on an Illumina iSeq 100. Under the source paper's analysis protocol: Non-productive sequences were removed, and CDR3s not starting with C, not ending with F or W, or shorter than 7 amino acids were discarded. The MANAFEST web application was used to identify antigen-specific clonotypes by comparing peptide-stimulated wells against reference wells and other culture wells. For a clone to be called positive, the clone needed an FDR below 0.05, an odds ratio above 5, and a productive frequency above 0.1% in at least two of three replicate wells. Cross-reactive clonotypes were defined as significantly expanded in both SARS-CoV-2 spike wells and at least one common cold coronavirus spike condition. Levenshtein distances (stringdist) and unrooted phylogenetic trees (ape) in R version 3.6.1 were used to assess CDR3 homology. In TCRdb, the public reads were trimmed at Q25 with fastp and aligned with MiXCR, with productive beta chains retained. Every CDR3 protein is listed once, alongside the most common genes and DNA of its rows. The V and J calls and clone size are TCRdb's, not the authors'. The sample table lists fewer than 20,000 distinct CDR3 sequences, around half of them with a count of one. 4.9% of the sample is taken by the ten largest.

This clonotype was seen a few times. What antigen it recognizes has not been identified. No much larger clonotype is one base removed from it; base qualities were not supplied. Germline trimming amounts to 7 bases on V and 1 base on J, with 6 as the count of junction bases outside the gene matches. The CDR3 starts with the cysteine, ends with the phenylalanine, and has 15 residues. Only the CDR3 portion is preserved as DNA: 45 bases, with reading frame beginning at the first base. CDR1 and CDR2 are read off the germline V gene (reference sequence) as LNHDA and SQIVND. The treatment or condition tag for this specimen amounts to: roughly 11-day PBMC culture with coronavirus spike peptide pools or control peptides (ViraFEST assay). To expand antigen-specific T cells with peptide pools and then pick out the expanded clonotypes through TCR sequencing, the study relied on the ViraFEST assay. The convalescent patients' positive SARS-CoV-2 PCR tests fell between March and December 2020, which was before the Alpha, Beta and Delta variants emerged in the United States. More than 1.5 million PBMCs per well were cultured in IMDM with 5% human AB serum and 8 to 10 IU/ml IL-2, plus 10 ug/ml peptide pools. Half of the culture medium was replaced with fresh IL-2-containing medium on days 3 and 7. CD4+ T cells were isolated after approximately 10 days of culture through negative selection using the EasySep CD4+ T cell isolation kit. Ficoll-Paque Plus gradient centrifugation was used to isolate PBMCs from whole blood, and the isolated PBMCs were then either used fresh or cryopreserved at -140C. Each culture condition was generally run in triplicate wells.

The sequences come from CD4+ T cells from blood, cultured in vitro, collected before SARS-CoV-2 vaccination. The sequence is built from TRBV19 and TRBJ1-5; a stretch of 8 junction bases matches TRBD1. The receptor's source is a human donor who had recovered from COVID-19. CDR3 loop: CASTWTGMSNQPQHF. The DNA sequence is as follows: TGTGCCAGTACTTGGACAGGGATGAGCAATCAGCCCCAGCATTTT.